These 21 T cell receptor beta chains share one sample of origin, sequenced in a study of blood T cell repertoires in COVID-19. Measured with immunoSEQ multiplex PCR; TCRdb has only the in-frame clones, and not every one. The repertoire holds under 300,000 clones, with around 84% as singletons. The source material was peripheral blood. These receptors came from a woman under 30 with acute or convalescent COVID-19.

The chain recombines TRBV28 with TRBJ1-1; 8 nucleotides align to TRBD1. The V gene's germline CDR1 is MDHEN and CDR2 SYDVKM. The CDR3 sequence is 13 residues long. The J segment lost 7 bases and the V segment lost 6 bases, leaving 7 bases of the junction unmatched. DNA for the CDR3: TGTGCCAGCAGGCAGGGGGCGCGGGGTGAAGCTTTCTTT. Its translation: CASRQGARGEAFF.

The chain links TRBV27 to TRBJ2-1, with D possibly matching TRBD1 (6 bases). The V gene lost 3 bases and the J gene lost 1 base, with 10 bases spanning the gap. This CDR3 has 15 residues. The germline gives CDR1 MNHEY, CDR2 SMNVEV (reference sequence). The CDR3 loop reads CASSFFQGSYNEQFF. CDR3 DNA sequence: TGTGCCAGCAGTTTTTTTCAGGGGTCCTACAATGAGCAGTTCTTC.

V and J are TRBV5-6 and TRBJ2-7; D remains ambiguous. The V gene lost 2 bases and the J gene lost 2 bases, with 11 bases spanning the gap. Germline V gives CDR1 SGHDT, CDR2 YYEEEE. This CDR3 region has 14 residues. The CDR3 loop is CASSFEVGPYEQYF. CDR3 DNA sequence: TGTGCCAGCAGCTTTGAAGTGGGCCCCTACGAGCAGTACTTC.

The CDR3 DNA sequence: TGTGCCAGCAGTATCGGGACAGGGGGGGGTTATGGCTACACCTTC. Its protein product is CASSIGTGGGYGYTF. The chain couples TRBV28 to TRBJ1-2, with 11 positions matching TRBD1. Germline V lookup: CDR1 MDHEN, CDR2 SYDVKM. The CDR3 covers 15 residues. The V segment lost 5 bases and the J segment 5 bases; nucleotides outside the gene matches: 7.

CDR3 bases: TGTGCCAGCATGAGGGGGAGCGCCAAAAACATTCAGTACTTC. It encodes CASMRGSAKNIQYF. This chain uses TRBV6-5 with TRBJ2-4; D is perhaps TRBD1 (6 bases). The CDR3 consists of 14 residues. Germline V CDR1 and CDR2: MNHEY, SVGAGI. Trimming stripped 7 bases from V and 1 base from J, with 11 bases between.

This clone has just a few counts. The chain combines TRBV19 with TRBJ2-1, with D unresolved. V dropped 5 bases and J dropped 0 bases, with 14 bases sitting between them. Germline CDR1 reads LNHDA; CDR2 reads SQIVND (reference sequence). This CDR3 contains 16 residues. The CDR3 DNA sequence: TGTGCCAGTAGTCCGTGGCGCGGAAGCTCCTACAATGAGCAGTTCTTC. This sequence encodes CASSPWRGSSYNEQFF.

V gene TRBV19 combines with J gene TRBJ1-4; possible D gene TRBD1, 6 bases. This CDR3 contains 17 residues. CDR1 LNHDA and CDR2 SQIVND come from the germline V gene (reference sequence). The V end was cut by 3 bases, the J end by 8 bases, with 22 bases between. The CDR3 region is CASSIGFSDSPEEKLFF. The CDR3 DNA reads as TGTGCCAGTAGTATTGGCTTCTCGGACAGTCCGGAGGAAAAACTGTTTTTT.

The rearrangement joins TRBV24-1 to TRBJ2-1; D gene uncertain. Germline CDR1 reads KGHDR; CDR2 reads SFDVKD. This CDR3 contains 11 residues. The V end was cut by 8 bases, the J end by 7 bases, with 8 bases between. The CDR3 nucleotides are TGTGCCACCATGAATCTAAATGAGCAGTTCTTC. Its protein is CATMNLNEQFF.

The J gene is TRBJ1-6, the V gene TRBV28, with D hard to call. Germline V lookup: CDR1 MDHEN, CDR2 SYDVKM. The germline V and J ends were trimmed by 3 bases and 7 bases, with 4 bases remaining between them. CDR3 length: 12 amino acids. The CDR3 loop is CASSFGNSPLHF. DNA of the CDR3: TGTGCCAGCAGTTTCGGGAATTCACCCCTCCACTTT.

The rearrangement links TRBV7-9 to TRBJ2-7; TRBD2 agrees at 7 bases. The germline V gene has CDR1 SEHNR and CDR2 FQNEAQ (reference sequence). This CDR3 is built from 15 residues. Unmatched junction bases numbered 8, after V lost 5 bases and J lost 1 base. This CDR3 reads CASSPEGLTSYEQYF. The CDR3 region has the DNA TGTGCCAGCAGCCCGGAGGGACTAACGTCCTACGAGCAGTACTTC.

The V gene is TRBV28, the J gene TRBJ1-1, with 7 bases matching TRBD1. There are 14 residues in the CDR3. The germline V gene encodes CDR1 MDHEN and CDR2 SYDVKM. With 6 bases clipped from V and 0 bases from J, the junction kept 4 bases outside the gene matches. The CDR3 nucleotides read TGTGCCAGCAGGCTGGGACAGATGAACACTGAAGCTTTCTTT. Translated, it gives CASRLGQMNTEAFF. Together with reference TRBV28 and TRBJ1-1, the CDR3 gives the full variable domain: DVKVTQSSRYLVKRTGEKVFLECVQDMDHENMFWYRQDPGLGLRLIYFSYDVKMKEKGDIPEGYSVSREKKERFSLILESASTNQTSMYLCASRLGQMNTEAFFGQGTRLTVV.

The rearrangement uses TRBV12-3 or TRBV12-4 and TRBJ1-2; no firm D call. Trimming removed 3 bases from V and 4 bases from J, with 6 bases in between. The CDR3 loop spans 12 amino acids. CDR3 sequence: CASSFFLYGYTF. The CDR3 region has the DNA TGTGCCAGCAGTTTTTTCCTCTATGGCTACACCTTC.

V usage is TRBV10-2 and J usage is TRBJ1-1; 8 nucleotides match TRBD1. In germline, CDR1 is WSHSY, CDR2 SAAADI. V shed 6 bases, J shed 2 bases, and the junction held 5 bases outside the gene matches. This CDR3 is built from 14 residues. CDR3 DNA: TGCGCCAGCAGCGGACAGGGAGGAAACACTGAAGCTTTCTTT. This sequence encodes CASSGQGGNTEAFF.

The chain recombines TRBV30 with TRBJ1-2; possible D gene TRBD1, 6 bases. V lost 0 bases to trimming and J lost 6 bases, with 11 bases between them. The CDR3 has 13 residues. The germline V gene encodes CDR1 GTSNPN and CDR2 SVGIG (reference sequence). CDR3 sequence reads: CAWSVTGNDGYTF. The CDR3, as DNA: TGTGCCTGGAGTGTCACAGGGAACGATGGCTACACCTTC.

This clone was counted a few times. This sequence joins TRBV19 and TRBJ2-7; 7 bases are shared with TRBD2. J gave up 5 bases and V 7 bases, and 14 bases lay outside the gene matches. The CDR3 consists of 15 residues. Germline lookup yields CDR1 LNHDA and CDR2 SQIVND (reference sequence). The CDR3 protein is CASKGGTTGRDEQYF. CDR3 coding DNA: TGTGCCAGTAAAGGCGGGACTACCGGACGCGACGAGCAGTACTTC.

The chain links TRBV28 to TRBJ1-2; 7 bases align to TRBD1. The V gene end was trimmed by 7 bases and the J gene end by 6 bases; junction bases not matched to a gene: 5. CDR1 is MDHEN and CDR2 is SYDVKM in the germline V gene. This CDR3 has 12 amino acids. This CDR3 reads CASTEDRDGYTF. In DNA form, the CDR3 reads TGTGCCAGCACCGAAGACAGGGATGGCTACACCTTC.

The V gene is TRBV7-2, the J gene TRBJ1-2; perhaps TRBD1 as D (5 bases). The CDR3 is made up of 14 amino acids. The V gene's germline CDR1 is SGHTA and CDR2 FQGNSA. The germline V and J ends were trimmed by 3 bases and 3 bases, with 11 bases remaining between them. The CDR3: CASSFGGTDYGYTF. Written as DNA, the CDR3 is TGTGCCAGCAGCTTCGGGGGAACTGACTATGGCTACACCTTC.

This clone has a single count. The chain links TRBV18 to TRBJ1-2; D might be TRBD1 (6 bases). The germline V and J ends were trimmed by 3 bases and 3 bases, with 8 bases remaining between them. The length of the CDR3 is 13 residues. Germline V gives CDR1 KGHSH, CDR2 LQKENI. The DNA for the CDR3 is TGTGCCAGCTCACCGTGGACAGACTATGGCTACACCTTC. This gives the protein CASSPWTDYGYTF.

The chain joins TRBV7-2 to TRBJ1-1; no definite D call. This CDR3 has 14 amino acids. Germline values: CDR1 SGHTA, CDR2 FQGNSA. V lost 5 bases, J lost 9 bases, and 19 bases lay in between. Here the CDR3 DNA reads TGTGCCAGCAGCCCCTTGTTAGGTGCGGGGAAAGCTTTCTTT. It encodes CASSPLLGAGKAFF. Full variable domain (missing parts from reference TRBV7-2 and TRBJ1-1): GAGVSQSPSNKVTEKGKDVELRCDPISGHTALYWYRQSLGQGLEFLIYFQGNSAPDKSGLPSDRFSAERTGGSVSTLTIQRTQQEDSAVYLCASSPLLGAGKAFFGQGTRLTVV.

This clone came up once. The J gene is TRBJ2-3, the V gene TRBV7-8, with TRBD2 matching 9 bases. The length of the CDR3 is 16 residues. The junction had 4 bases not matched to a gene; V was cut back by 2 bases and J by 1 base. Germline CDR1 SGHVS, CDR2 FQNEAQ. The CDR3 protein is CASSLSSGTGTDTQYF. Written as DNA, the CDR3 is TGTGCCAGCAGCTTATCTAGCGGGACGGGCACAGATACGCAGTATTTT. Full variable domain (missing parts from reference TRBV7-8 and TRBJ2-3): GAGVSQSPRYKVAKRGQDVALRCDPISGHVSLFWYQQALGQGPEFLTYFQNEAQLDKSGLPSDRFFAERPEGSVSTLKIQRTQQEDSAVYLCASSLSSGTGTDTQYFGPGTRLTVL.

The chain employs TRBV7-8 and TRBJ1-6; D remains unclear. The germline V and J ends were trimmed by 0 bases and 3 bases, with 21 bases remaining between them. CDR1 and CDR2 (germline): SGHVS, FQNEAQ. CDR3 length: 20 amino acids. This CDR3 reads CASSLAAGSGPPFYNSPLHF. The CDR3 bases are TGTGCCAGCAGCTTAGCGGCCGGCAGCGGCCCCCCTTTCTATAATTCACCCCTCCACTTT.